This T cell receptor beta chain was documented in a study of T cell therapy after organ transplantation. Study conclusions and caveats: Minimal repertoire change after therapy followed marked pretherapy expansions in nonresponders.

The data were produced by immunoSEQ multiplex PCR, yet TCRdb's version contains in-frame clones alone and is incomplete. In the table there are 44,000 or so clones, less than 95% of which are singletons. Trimming removed 4 bases from V and 7 bases from J; junction bases left unmatched: 6. The CDR3 loop spans 13 amino acids. The germline gives CDR1 MGHRA, CDR2 YSYEKL. Remarks on this clone: As yet, its antigen is unknown.

The material was CD8+ T cells from blood, obtained before autologous CMV-specific T cell therapy. The chain couples TRBV4-1 to TRBJ1-1, with TRBD1 matching 7 bases. The TCR was taken from a human patient who had received a solid organ transplant and had CMV disease. This chain's CDR3 is CASSRSRGSEAFF. The CDR3 region has the DNA TGCGCCAGCAGCCGCTCCAGGGGGAGTGAAGCTTTCTTT.